These T cell receptor beta chains were read from a single sample in a study of chemoradiotherapy in HPV16-positive cancers. Sequenced by immunoSEQ multiplex PCR; TCRdb stores in-frame clones only, minus some. Here the sample spans 15,000 or so clones, nearly 80% being singletons. The sample was acquired from a patient who underwent chemoradiotherapy. The receptors stem from a human donor with HPV-associated anogenital cancer. CDR3s include the opening cysteine and the closing phenylalanine or tryptophan. A D gene is named only where the DNA matches it firmly. Part of the rows lack a size; the others show once, few, many or a class for expanded clones.

>-|-|TRBJ2-7|TRBV7-2
TGTGCCAGCAGCTTAAATAACATCTACGAGCAGTACTTC
CASSLNNIYEQYF
>-|-|TRBJ2-7|TRBV5-6
TGTGCCAGCAGCTTCCGGGGCGAGCAGTACTTC
CASSFRGEQYF
>-|few|TRBJ1-6|TRBV7-9
TGTGCCAGCAGCTTATCCCAGGGAGGTAATTCACCCCTCCACTTT
CASSLSQGGNSPLHF
>-|once|TRBJ2-7|TRBV5-4
TGTGCCAGCAGCTTGGATTATTACGAGCAGTACTTC
CASSLDYYEQYF
>-|-|TRBJ2-5|TRBV7-2
TGTGCCAGCAGCTTGGCGGGGGCGGGGGAGACCCAGTACTTC
CASSLAGAGETQYF
>TRBD2|-|TRBJ2-5|TRBV28
TGTGCCAGCAGTGATACTAGCGGGGAGCTCGGCAAGACCCAGTACTTC
CASSDTSGELGKTQYF
>-|few|TRBJ2-7|TRBV5-6
TGTGCCAGCAGCGAACCGGGGCATCGGCGCGAGCAGTACTTC
CASSEPGHRREQYF
>TRBD1|-|TRBJ2-7|TRBV5-1
TGCGCCAGCAGCCGGACCGGGACAGGGATTCCCGACGAGCAGTACTTC
CASSRTGTGIPDEQYF
>-|-|TRBJ1-5|TRBV28
TGTGCCAGCAGTTTCAGGGCTAGCAATCAGCCCCAGCATTTT
CASSFRASNQPQHF
>-|-|TRBJ2-6|TRBV29-1
TGCAGCGTTTACGGCTCTGGGGCCAACGTCCTGACTTTC
CSVYGSGANVLTF
>-|-|TRBJ2-3|TRBV27
TGTGCCAGCAGTTTCCAATCCACAGATACGCAGTATTTT
CASSFQSTDTQYF
>-|-|TRBJ2-7|TRBV18
TGTGCCAGCTCACAGGGTAACGAGCAGTACTTC
CASSQGNEQYF
>-|-|TRBJ2-7|TRBV11-1
TGTGCCAGCAGCTTAAGGGCTGGGGGGCCCTACGAGCAGTACTTC
CASSLRAGGPYEQYF
>-|-|TRBJ1-2|TRBV4-3
TGCGCCAGCAGCAAAAGATCGGGCGGGGTCGGCTACACCTTC
CASSKRSGGVGYTF
>TRBD1|-|TRBJ1-1|TRBV7-9
TGTGCCAGCGGGAACAAACAGGGGGCGGGGATTTATGAAGCTTTCTTT
CASGNKQGAGIYEAFF
>TRBD1|-|TRBJ1-2|TRBV19
TGTGCCAGTAGTATCACAGGGGACTATGGCTACACCTTC
CASSITGDYGYTF
>TRBD1|few|TRBJ1-3|TRBV2
TGTGCCAGCTTTCAGGGGGCTTCTGGAAACACCATATATTTT
CASFQGASGNTIYF